The next 21 T cell receptor beta chains were all read from a single sample in a study of blood T cell repertoires in COVID-19. Data came from immunoSEQ multiplex PCR; TCRdb stores just in-frame clones and leaves some out. The sample lists under 200,000 clones, approximately 80% occurring once. Sample: peripheral blood. The receptors here all came from a human donor in a cohort sampled during active COVID-19.

The chain joins TRBV5-6 to TRBJ1-3, with D unclear. CDR3 length: 16 amino acids. CDR1 is SGHDT and CDR2 is YYEEEE in the germline V gene. V lost 1 base and J 0 bases, leaving 11 bases between the germline ends. CDR3 DNA: TGTGCCAGCAGCTTGCGAACGGACTACTCTGGAAACACCATATATTTT. Translating it yields CASSLRTDYSGNTIYF.

The genes are TRBV2 and TRBJ1-1; TRBD1 matches at 12 bases. V lost 2 bases and J lost 6; bases outside the gene matches: 7. The CDR3 runs to 16 residues. Germline CDR1 and CDR2: SNHLY and FYNNEI. The CDR3 DNA is TGTGCCAGCAGTGAATGGGGGGACAGGGGGCTGTCTGAAGCTTTCTTT. Its translation: CASSEWGDRGLSEAFF.

V gene TRBV7-3 combines with J gene TRBJ1-3; D unclear. CDR3 size: 15 residues. V was clipped by 1 base and J by 0 bases, with 7 bases between them. CDR1 is SGHTA and CDR2 is FQGTGA in the germline V gene. The CDR3 region has the DNA TGTGCCAGCAGCTTAAGTACAGACTCTGGAAACACCATATATTTT. This codes for CASSLSTDSGNTIYF. The full variable domain, in which reference TRBV7-3 and TRBJ1-3 provide the parts outside the CDR3, is GAGVSQTPSNKVTEKGKYVELRCDPISGHTALYWYRQSLGQGPEFLIYFQGTGAADDSGLPNDRFFAVRPEGSVSTLKIQRTERGDSAVYLCASSLSTDSGNTIYFGEGSWLTVV.

This clone came up a few times. This chain uses TRBV27 with TRBJ2-1; D is unresolved. Germline CDR1 MNHEY, CDR2 SMNVEV (reference sequence). V was trimmed by 10 bases and J by 9 bases, leaving 13 bases between them. CDR3 size: 11 residues. The CDR3 loop is CATHVGGEQFF. The CDR3 DNA follows: TGTGCCACCCATGTCGGTGGTGAGCAGTTCTTC.

The rearrangement joins TRBV4-1 to TRBJ2-7; 7 bases fit TRBD1. With V trimmed by 1 base and J by 3 bases, 6 bases remained unmatched. The CDR3 length is 15 residues. CDR1 is MGHRA, CDR2 YSYEKL, per germline. CDR3 sequence reads: CASSQGWAGGYEQYF. Here the CDR3 DNA reads TGCGCCAGCAGCCAAGGGTGGGCAGGGGGCTACGAGCAGTACTTC.

J is TRBJ2-6 and V is TRBV4-1; 7 bases fit TRBD2. This CDR3 has 20 residues. CDR1 MGHRA and CDR2 YSYEKL come from the germline V gene. J was trimmed by 1 base and V by 5 bases; bases with no gene match: 17. DNA for the CDR3: TGCGCCAGCAGCGTACAAGATCCCGTTGGACTAGGTTCTGGGGCCAACGTCCTGACTTTC. Translation: CASSVQDPVGLGSGANVLTF.

V usage is TRBV7-8 and J usage is TRBJ2-7; 7 positions agree with TRBD1. Germline V lookup: CDR1 SGHVS, CDR2 FQNEAQ. The CDR3 spans 15 residues. With V trimmed by 1 base and J by 2 bases, 5 bases remained unmatched. The CDR3 sequence is CASSLVRQGTYEQYF. Here the CDR3 DNA reads TGTGCCAGCAGCTTAGTAAGACAGGGTACCTACGAGCAGTACTTC.

This rearrangement joins TRBV11-2 to TRBJ2-1, with D unclear. CDR3 length: 14 amino acids. The V gene lost 0 bases and the J gene lost 8 bases, with 11 bases spanning the gap. Per the germline V gene, CDR1 is SGHAT and CDR2 is FQNNGV. DNA for the CDR3: TGTGCCAGCAGCTTAGATGTGATGTCGGATGAGCAGTTCTTC. Its translation is CASSLDVMSDEQFF.

The chain employs TRBV27 and TRBJ1-6; D uncertain. This CDR3 region has 15 residues. Germline loops: CDR1 MNHEY, CDR2 SMNVEV (reference sequence). V lost 6 bases to trimming and J lost 2 bases, with 11 bases between them. The CDR3 here is CASRRETPYNSPLHF. The CDR3 DNA is TGTGCCAGCAGGAGGGAGACACCCTATAATTCACCCCTCCACTTT.

The J gene is TRBJ1-2, the V gene TRBV20-1, with D perhaps matching TRBD1 (6 bases). Trimming stripped 3 bases from V and 8 bases from J, with 22 bases between. The CDR3 totals 15 residues. Germline CDR1 DFQATT, CDR2 SNEGSKA (reference sequence). The CDR3 DNA is TGCAGTGCTAGTGGGGGGCCAGGGTTCTTAGAAGGCTACACCTTC. Its protein product is CSASGGPGFLEGYTF.

The chain links TRBV10-2 to TRBJ2-6; a weak D match, TRBD1 (5 bases). Trimming shortened V by 11 bases and J by 0 bases, and 11 bases separated the two germline ends. CDR3 length: 14 residues. Germline CDR1 reads WSHSY; CDR2 reads SAAADI. The CDR3 here is CACLQDSGANVLTF. CDR3 coding DNA: TGCGCCTGCCTACAGGACTCTGGGGCCAACGTCCTGACTTTC.

The rearrangement joins TRBV4-2 to TRBJ2-7; the D gene is possibly TRBD2 (6 bases). Germline V gene lookup returns CDR1 LGHNA and CDR2 YNFKEQ. V shed 2 bases and J shed 3 bases, with 8 bases lying between them. The CDR3 runs to 13 residues. The CDR3 protein is CASSQLTSYEQYF. In DNA form, the CDR3 reads TGTGCCAGCAGCCAACTGACTAGCTACGAGCAGTACTTC.

This chain connects TRBV4-3 to TRBJ1-2; tentative D call: TRBD1 (6 bases). The CDR3 consists of 14 residues. Germline-derived CDR1 and CDR2 are LGHNA and YSLEER. Trimming cost V 4 bases and J 7 bases, with 16 bases left between them. The CDR3 DNA reads TGCGCCAGCAGCCGAAGCAGGGGCGGCGGTGGCTACACCTTC. As protein: CASSRSRGGGGYTF.

The chain uses TRBV24-1 and TRBJ2-3; tentative D call: TRBD1 (5 bases). This CDR3 is 13 amino acids long. Germline values: CDR1 KGHDR, CDR2 SFDVKD. V shed 11 bases and J shed 1 base, with 12 bases lying between them. The CDR3: CASATARTDTQYF. Here the CDR3 DNA reads TGTGCCAGTGCGACAGCACGCACAGATACGCAGTATTTT.

The rearrangement uses TRBV6-5 and TRBJ1-2; D is possibly TRBD1 (5 bases). The CDR3 runs to 14 residues. CDR1 and CDR2 (germline): MNHEY, SVGAGI. V gave up 9 bases and J gave up 3 bases, with 17 bases separating them. For the CDR3, the DNA is TGTGCCAGTACGCCCGCAGGGACTTACTATGGCTACACCTTC. As protein: CASTPAGTYYGYTF.

The rearrangement links TRBV5-4 to TRBJ2-3, with TRBD2 matching 9 bases. Trimming cost V 2 bases and J 0 bases; bases outside gene matches: 7. Germline lookup yields CDR1 SGHNT and CDR2 YYREEE (reference sequence). The CDR3 covers 17 residues. CDR3 in DNA: TGTGCCAGCAGCTTATCGGCGGGAGGGTTTAGCACAGATACGCAGTATTTT. This encodes CASSLSAGGFSTDTQYF.

This chain connects TRBV7-2 to TRBJ1-1; a weak D match, TRBD1 (6 bases). CDR1 is SGHTA, CDR2 FQGNSA, per germline. Trimming left V 5 bases short and J 8 bases short, with 21 bases between. The CDR3 is 15 amino acids. The CDR3 sequence is CASSPASVGAQEAFF. The CDR3 DNA is TGTGCCAGCAGCCCGGCATCCGTGGGGGCTCAGGAAGCTTTCTTT.

The chain recombines TRBV4-1 with TRBJ1-1; D possibly corresponds to TRBD1 (5 bases). With 1 base removed from V and 4 bases from J, the gap between germline ends came to 13 bases. CDR1 MGHRA and CDR2 YSYEKL come from the germline V gene. The CDR3 has 15 residues. Written as DNA, the CDR3 is TGCGCCAGCAGCCAAGGGAAGGGGCAGGTCACTGAAGCTTTCTTT. The encoded protein is CASSQGKGQVTEAFF.

This clone was seen more than once but under ten times. J is TRBJ2-7 and V is TRBV5-8, with 10 bases matching TRBD1. The V and J ends lost 4 bases and 4 bases, in that order; junction bases with no gene match: 11. The CDR3 totals 16 residues. CDR1 and CDR2 from the germline V gene are SGHTS and YDEGEE. The CDR3 coding sequence is TGTGCCAGCAGCCCCCGCCGGGACAGGGGAAGGTACGAGCAGTACTTC. Its protein product is CASSPRRDRGRYEQYF.

The V and J genes are TRBV19 and TRBJ1-1, with D unclear. This CDR3 contains 13 residues. The V and J ends lost 5 bases and 4 bases respectively, with 11 bases between them. Germline V gives CDR1 LNHDA, CDR2 SQIVND (reference sequence). CDR3 sequence: CASSASQVTEAFF. The CDR3 DNA sequence: TGTGCCAGTAGTGCTTCGCAGGTCACTGAAGCTTTCTTT.

This clone was observed a few times. This rearrangement joins TRBV4-3 to TRBJ2-1, with 8 bases fitting TRBD2. The CDR3 is 17 amino acids. J was trimmed by 6 bases and V by 0 bases; bases with no gene match: 10. Germline CDR1 reads LGHNA; CDR2 reads YSLEER. The CDR3: CASSQERIGRALNEQFF. The DNA of the CDR3 is TGCGCCAGCAGCCAAGAACGGATCGGGAGGGCTCTCAATGAGCAGTTCTTC.